Below are 20 T cell receptor beta chains sequenced from a single sample in a study of beta chain features in type 1 diabetes. All of the isolated RNA was reverse transcribed, so expressed TCRB transcripts were sequenced. This table comes from immunoSEQ multiplex PCR, and its TCRdb copy is limited to in-frame clones, with some not included. Among about 360,000 clones, around 13% were seen once, and the ten largest hold approximately 0.015%. Source material: naive CD4+ T cells from blood. These receptors were taken from a man in his late teens or twenties in good health.

This clone occurred a few times. This sequence joins TRBV11-3 and TRBJ1-5; D unresolved. Trimming stripped 3 bases from V and 7 bases from J, with 4 bases between. The CDR3 has 11 residues. Germline values: CDR1 SGHNT, CDR2 YENEEA. DNA for the CDR3: TGTGCCAGCAGCTTTCCGCAGCCCCAGCATTTT. This sequence encodes CASSFPQPQHF.

This clone was observed a handful of times. This chain links TRBV5-4 with TRBJ1-4; D is perhaps TRBD1 (5 bases). V was clipped by 1 base and J by 0 bases, with 7 bases between them. This CDR3 is built from 15 residues. Germline V gene sequence: CDR1 SGHNT, CDR2 YYREEE (reference sequence). CDR3 nucleotide sequence: TGTGCCAGCAGCTTGTCGGGGGCAACTAATGAAAAACTGTTTTTT. Translation: CASSLSGATNEKLFF.

As for this clone: Other DNA variants within this sample encode the same CDR3. V is TRBV30 and J is TRBJ1-5; TRBD1 might be the D (6 bases). The CDR3 length is 13 residues. V was clipped by 0 bases and J by 5 bases, with 8 bases between them. Germline CDR1 GTSNPN, CDR2 SVGIG (reference sequence). This CDR3 is CAWSVQGDQPQHF. In nucleotides, the CDR3 is TGTGCCTGGAGTGTACAGGGCGATCAGCCCCAGCATTTT.

This chain uses TRBV30 with TRBJ1-4; unclear D gene. V was cut by 0 bases and J by 1 base, with 15 bases left in between. This CDR3 comprises 17 residues. Germline CDR1 and CDR2: GTSNPN and SVGIG (reference sequence). CDR3 sequence (DNA): TGTGCCTGGAGTGTATCCCGCCGGCGCGGAACTAATGAAAAACTGTTTTTT. It is translated as CAWSVSRRRGTNEKLFF. The full variable domain, completed using reference TRBV30 and TRBJ1-4, is SQTIHQWPATLVQPVGSPLSLECTVEGTSNPNLYWYRQAAGRGLQLLFYSVGIGQISSEVPQNLSASRPQDRQFILSSKKLLLSDSGFYLCAWSVSRRRGTNEKLFFGSGTQLSVL.

The chain joins TRBV7-9 to TRBJ1-5; D is perhaps TRBD1 (6 bases). Germline V CDR1 and CDR2: SEHNR, FQNEAQ (reference sequence). V shed 3 bases and J shed 0 bases, with 9 bases lying between them. This CDR3 region has 15 residues. CDR3 DNA sequence: TGTGCCAGCAGCTTCGGGACAAATAGCAATCAGCCCCAGCATTTT. Amino acid sequence: CASSFGTNSNQPQHF.

This clone was found a few times. J is TRBJ2-3 and V is TRBV30; TRBD2 is a possible D gene (6 bases). Germline lookup yields CDR1 GTSNPN and CDR2 SVGIG (reference sequence). The germline V and J ends were trimmed by 8 bases and 1 base, with 13 bases remaining between them. This CDR3 comprises 13 residues. The CDR3, as DNA: TGTGCCCGGGGGAGCGGCCGCACAGATACGCAGTATTTT. This sequence encodes CARGSGRTDTQYF.

The sample holds a few counts of this clone. CDR3 amino acids: CASSVGSGRNGNEQFF. CDR3 nucleotides: TGTGCCAGCAGCGTAGGTAGCGGGAGAAATGGCAATGAGCAGTTCTTC. The chain recombines TRBV5-4 with TRBJ2-1; 9 bases are a match to TRBD2. Germline-derived CDR1 and CDR2 are SGHNT and YYREEE (reference sequence). The CDR3 runs 16 residues. V shed 4 bases, J shed 6 bases, and the junction held 11 bases outside the gene matches.

This clone was counted between two and nine times. Other DNA sequences of this sample code for an identical CDR3. V is TRBV9 and J is TRBJ2-5; D call uncertain. Germline CDR1 and CDR2: SGDLS and YYNGEE. The germline V and J ends were trimmed by 0 bases and 5 bases, with 8 bases remaining between them. The CDR3 has 13 amino acids. CDR3 sequence reads: CASSVGGWETQYF. As DNA, the CDR3 is TGTGCCAGCAGCGTAGGAGGTTGGGAGACCCAGTACTTC.

V is TRBV19 and J is TRBJ2-3; D is uncertain. CDR1 LNHDA and CDR2 SQIVND come from the germline V gene (reference sequence). The CDR3 loop spans 14 amino acids. The ends were cut back, 7 bases at V and 0 bases at J, with 11 bases in the middle. CDR3 amino acids: CASKRSTSTDTQYF. CDR3 nucleotide sequence: TGTGCCAGTAAGCGATCAACTAGCACAGATACGCAGTATTTT.

The rearrangement uses TRBV30 and TRBJ1-2; the D is unclear. CDR1 is GTSNPN and CDR2 is SVGIG in the germline V gene (reference sequence). CDR3 length: 13 amino acids. The V gene lost 0 bases and the J gene lost 6 bases, with 11 bases spanning the gap. CDR3 bases: TGTGCCTGGAGTGTAATCGTGTCTGATGGCTACACCTTC. This sequence encodes CAWSVIVSDGYTF. Supplemented by reference TRBV30 and TRBJ1-2, the full variable domain reads SQTIHQWPATLVQPVGSPLSLECTVEGTSNPNLYWYRQAAGRGLQLLFYSVGIGQISSEVPQNLSASRPQDRQFILSSKKLLLSDSGFYLCAWSVIVSDGYTFGSGTRLTVV.

The V call is TRBV5-6, the J call TRBJ2-5, with TRBD2 matching 9 bases. The CDR3 has 16 residues. Trimming removed 2 bases from V and 5 bases from J; junction bases left unmatched: 10. CDR1 and CDR2 from the germline V gene are SGHDT and YYEEEE. The CDR3 DNA follows: TGTGCCAGCAGCTTCCGCGTTAGCGGGGGAGGGGAGACCCAGTACTTC. Translation gives CASSFRVSGGGETQYF.

The V and J genes are TRBV19 and TRBJ2-1; 10 nucleotides align to TRBD2. V trimming: 6 bases; J trimming: 0 bases; junction bases outside the gene matches: 5. The CDR3 is 16 amino acids. Per germline, CDR1 LNHDA and CDR2 SQIVND (reference sequence). CDR3 bases: TGTGCCAGTAGCACAATAGCGGGGGGCTCCTACAATGAGCAGTTCTTC. This translates into CASSTIAGGSYNEQFF.

The J gene is TRBJ2-5, the V gene TRBV5-4; 7 nucleotides agree with TRBD1. J was trimmed by 1 base and V by 5 bases; bases with no gene match: 5. The CDR3 covers 14 residues. Germline CDR1 reads SGHNT; CDR2 reads YYREEE (reference sequence). The CDR3 spells CASRAGTAQETQYF. CDR3 DNA sequence: TGTGCCAGCAGAGCCGGGACAGCCCAAGAGACCCAGTACTTC.

This chain connects TRBV6-6 to TRBJ2-7; D is possibly TRBD2 (6 bases). The CDR3 is made up of 12 amino acids. Germline V CDR1 and CDR2: MNHNY, SVGAGI (reference sequence). Trimming pared 3 bases from V and 7 bases from J, leaving 10 bases between. This chain's CDR3 is CASSYTAGEQYF. The CDR3, as DNA: TGTGCCAGCAGTTATACGGCGGGGGAGCAGTACTTC.

This clone was seen just once. The chain couples TRBV9 to TRBJ2-5; the match to TRBD2 covers 9 bases. The trim removed 0 bases at V and 5 bases at J, leaving 2 bases unmatched. CDR1 is SGDLS and CDR2 is YYNGEE in the germline V gene. CDR3 length: 14 amino acids. The CDR3 bases are TGTGCCAGCAGCGTAGGACTAGCGGCGGAGACCCAGTACTTC. Translated, it gives CASSVGLAAETQYF.

This clone was detected only a few times. CDR3 protein: CAWSLGLPIYEQYF. As DNA, the CDR3 is TGTGCCTGGAGTTTGGGACTACCAATTTACGAGCAGTACTTC. The rearrangement uses TRBV30 and TRBJ2-7, with 7 bases identical to TRBD2. Per germline, CDR1 GTSNPN and CDR2 SVGIG (reference sequence). V was clipped by 2 bases and J by 4 bases; unmatched bases: 8. This CDR3 is 14 amino acids long.

This clone has more than one count but fewer than ten. The chain joins TRBV4-3 to TRBJ1-4, with TRBD1 matching over 8 bases. The trim removed 1 base at V and 5 bases at J, leaving 9 bases unmatched. There are 17 residues in the CDR3. In germline, CDR1 is LGHNA, CDR2 YSLEER. The CDR3: CASSQGTRQGWNEKLFF. Written as DNA, the CDR3 is TGCGCCAGCAGCCAAGGGACTAGACAGGGGTGGAATGAAAAACTGTTTTTT.

The sample holds a few counts of this clone. The J gene is TRBJ1-3, the V gene TRBV15; D call uncertain. Deletions cut 0 bases from V and 7 bases from J, with 10 bases between. Per the germline V gene, CDR1 is LNHNV and CDR2 is YYDKDF (reference sequence). The CDR3 length is 14 residues. The CDR3 loop reads CATSRDLGGNTIYF. The CDR3 nucleotides read TGTGCCACCAGCAGAGATTTAGGCGGCAACACCATATATTTT.

This clone was found a few times. CDR3 nucleotides: TGTGCCACCAGGGCGGGGCCACACACAGATACGCAGTATTTT. Its translation: CATRAGPHTDTQYF. This chain joins TRBV15 and TRBJ2-3; perhaps TRBD2 as D (6 bases). Germline CDR1 is LNHNV and CDR2 is YYDKDF (reference sequence). The CDR3 length is 14 residues. The V and J ends lost 6 bases and 2 bases respectively, with 12 bases between them.

This clone was counted between two and nine times. This rearrangement joins TRBV28 to TRBJ1-1, with 7 bases aligning to TRBD1. Germline V gene sequence: CDR1 MDHEN, CDR2 SYDVKM. The CDR3 totals 16 residues. V shed 5 bases, J shed 8 bases, and the junction held 17 bases outside the gene matches. In DNA, the CDR3 is TGTGCCAGCAGTCCGGGGCTCAGGGGGGCCCTGAGGGAAGCTTTCTTT. Its translation is CASSPGLRGALREAFF.